One and the same sample provided the 20 T cell receptor beta chains below, sequenced in a study of T-cell reconstitution after alpha-beta-depleted transplantation in children. During its preparation, the TCRbeta library received unique molecular identifiers. TCRdb recomputed calls from the PCR reads with MiXCR, one row per CDR3 protein. The data show about 980,000 distinct CDR3 sequences, about 29% seen once. This specimen consisted of PBMCs, mostly from graft donor cells, obtained 360 days after TCRalphabeta/CD19-depleted stem cell transplant. These receptors all stem from a boy in the first two years of life who had a stem cell transplant for SCID, so the T cells may come from the graft donor.

The chain combines TRBV27 with TRBJ2-7; 12 positions match TRBD2. The J segment lost 6 bases and the V segment lost 0 bases, leaving 6 bases of the junction unmatched. There are 16 residues in the CDR3. Germline V gene lookup returns CDR1 MNHEY and CDR2 SMNVEV (reference sequence). This CDR3 is CASSLSLAGGPFEQYF. In DNA form, the CDR3 reads TGTGCCAGCAGTTTATCCCTAGCGGGGGGGCCTTTCGAGCAGTACTTC.

This chain uses TRBV11-2 with TRBJ2-4; D is unresolved. CDR3 size: 12 residues. The V end lost 0 bases, the J end lost 8 bases, and 5 bases lay between the germline ends. Germline values: CDR1 SGHAT, CDR2 FQNNGV. The CDR3, as DNA: TGTGCCAGCAGCTTAGATGCTCACATTCAGTACTTC. Residues: CASSLDAHIQYF.

V and J are TRBV7-9 and TRBJ1-2, with D unclear. CDR1 and CDR2 (germline): SEHNR, FQNEAQ (reference sequence). The V end was cut by 2 bases, the J end by 7 bases, with 8 bases between. There are 12 residues in the CDR3. The CDR3 sequence: CASSLIPGGYTF. The CDR3 DNA reads TGTGCCAGCAGCTTAATCCCCGGTGGCTACACCTTC.

This clonotype was counted many times. The chain couples TRBV2 to TRBJ2-1; 13 nucleotides align to TRBD2. CDR1 is SNHLY and CDR2 is FYNNEI in the germline V gene. The ends lost 5 bases at V and 10 bases at J; junction bases unmatched: 8. The CDR3 sequence is 15 residues long. This CDR3 is CASSRLAGGPGEQFF. CDR3 sequence (DNA): TGTGCCAGCAGTAGACTAGCGGGGGGTCCGGGGGAGCAGTTCTTC. The whole variable domain, filled in from reference TRBV2 and TRBJ2-1, reads EPEVTQTPSHQVTQMGQEVILRCVPISNHLYFYWYRQILGQKVEFLVSFYNNEISEKSEIFDDQFSVERPDGSNFTLKIRSTKLEDSAMYFCASSRLAGGPGEQFFGPGTRLTVL.

CDR3 sequence reads: CSASSTPGGRDYEQYF. The CDR3 DNA reads TGCAGTGCTAGTTCTACACCGGGCGGGAGGGACTACGAGCAGTACTTC. The chain joins TRBV20-1 to TRBJ2-7; TRBD2 matches at 9 bases. Per germline, CDR1 DFQATT and CDR2 SNEGSKA (reference sequence). The V and J ends lost 3 bases and 3 bases, in that order; junction bases with no gene match: 12. This CDR3 has 16 residues.

In this sample, this clonotype turned up a few times. The V call is TRBV15, the J call TRBJ2-1; no clear D gene. V shed 1 base and J shed 7 bases, with 11 bases lying between them. CDR3 length: 14 residues. Germline values: CDR1 LNHNV, CDR2 YYDKDF (reference sequence). CDR3 loop: CATSRGFDRNEQFF. Written as DNA, the CDR3 is TGTGCCACCAGCAGAGGCTTCGACCGAAATGAGCAGTTCTTC.

This clonotype was seen ten or more times. The chain has TRBV5-5 and TRBJ1-4; D ambiguous. CDR3 size: 13 residues. Germline V gene sequence: CDR1 SGHKS, CDR2 YYEKEE (reference sequence). Trimming took 1 base from V and 4 from J, leaving 5 bases between them. The CDR3, as DNA: TGTGCCAGCAGCTTGCTGGTTAATGAAAAACTGTTTTTT. Translation: CASSLLVNEKLFF.

The chain carries TRBV4-3 and TRBJ1-2, with D possibly being TRBD1 (5 bases). This CDR3 spans 17 amino acids. Trimming removed 0 bases at V and 3 bases at J, with 17 bases between. Looked up from germline, CDR1 is LGHNA and CDR2 is YSLEER. The CDR3 sequence: CASSQDLGGAYDYGYTF. CDR3 bases: TGCGCCAGCAGCCAAGATCTCGGGGGTGCTTATGACTATGGCTACACCTTC.

The CDR3: CASSPWTGVDTQYF. CDR3 coding DNA: TGCGCCAGCAGCCCCTGGACAGGGGTTGATACGCAGTATTTT. The chain is built from TRBV4-3 and TRBJ2-3, with 9 bases that match TRBD1. This CDR3 contains 14 residues. After removal of 4 bases from V and 6 bases from J, the junction contained 5 bases not matched to a gene. The germline V gene has CDR1 LGHNA and CDR2 YSLEER.

The chain recombines TRBV10-1 with TRBJ2-5; 7 positions agree with TRBD2. J lost 0 bases, V lost 3 bases, and 4 bases had no gene match. From germline, CDR1 is WNHNN and CDR2 SYGVQD (reference sequence). CDR3 length: 15 residues. CDR3 amino acids: CASSEGRGYQETQYF. The CDR3 bases are TGCGCCAGCAGTGAAGGGCGGGGGTACCAAGAGACCCAGTACTTC.

The chain employs TRBV20-1 and TRBJ1-6; 7 nucleotides match TRBD1. CDR1 is DFQATT, CDR2 SNEGSKA, per germline (reference sequence). CDR3 size: 12 residues. With V trimmed by 4 bases and J by 9 bases, 3 bases remained unmatched. CDR3 nucleotide sequence: TGCAGTGCTAAACAGGGGACTTCACCCCTCCACTTT. Residues: CSAKQGTSPLHF.

The gene calls are TRBV12-3 or TRBV12-4 and TRBJ1-1, with a tentative D call TRBD1 (5 bases). Trimming left V 3 bases short and J 5 bases short, with 16 bases between. The CDR3 runs 15 residues. The CDR3 region is CASSLGPIKGTEAFF. In nucleotides, the CDR3 is TGTGCCAGCAGTTTGGGGCCGATAAAAGGGACTGAAGCTTTCTTT.

J is TRBJ1-5 and V is TRBV7-2; 8 positions match TRBD1. Germline V gene sequence: CDR1 SGHTA, CDR2 FQGNSA. Trimming cost V 2 bases and J 2 bases; bases outside gene matches: 2. This CDR3 contains 15 residues. In DNA, the CDR3 is TGTGCCAGCAGCTTAATGACAGGGGGCAATCAGCCCCAGCATTTT. It specifies CASSLMTGGNQPQHF. The full variable domain, rest sourced from reference TRBV7-2 and TRBJ1-5, is GAGVSQSPSNKVTEKGKDVELRCDPISGHTALYWYRQSLGQGLEFLIYFQGNSAPDKSGLPSDRFSAERTGGSVSTLTIQRTQQEDSAVYLCASSLMTGGNQPQHFGDGTRLSIL.

The table lists this clonotype with a few counts. The chain employs TRBV5-1 and TRBJ2-3, with D uncertain. Germline V gene sequence: CDR1 SGHRS, CDR2 YFSETQ. This CDR3 has 14 residues. V lost 1 base, J lost 6 bases, and 12 bases lay in between. This CDR3 is CASSLQDSADTQYF. The CDR3 bases are TGCGCCAGCAGCTTGCAAGACTCAGCGGATACGCAGTATTTT.

This clonotype was seen more than once but under ten times. This sequence joins TRBV9 and TRBJ2-1; the D gene is possibly TRBD2 (5 bases). Germline V CDR1 and CDR2: SGDLS, YYNGEE. This CDR3 region has 17 residues. V was pared by 3 bases and J by 4 bases, with 20 bases between. CDR3 DNA sequence: TGTGCCAGCAGCGCTAATCGGGATCCGACAATATACAATGAGCAGTTCTTC. Its translation: CASSANRDPTIYNEQFF.

This clonotype occurred a few times. The chain has TRBV18 and TRBJ2-3; D may be TRBD2 (6 bases). V lost 2 bases and J lost 2, with 14 bases in between. The germline CDR1 and CDR2 sequences are KGHSH and LQKENI. The CDR3 contains 16 residues. CDR3 region: CASSPTSPIDTDTQYF. DNA of the CDR3: TGTGCCAGCTCACCAACTAGCCCCATCGACACAGATACGCAGTATTTT.

In its sample, this clonotype was seen a few times. The CDR3 sequence is CASSLGNGETQYF. CDR3 in DNA: TGCGCCAGCAGCTTGGGTAACGGAGAGACCCAGTACTTC. The chain couples TRBV5-1 to TRBJ2-5; no definite D call. V was trimmed by 0 bases and J by 4 bases, leaving 7 bases between them. There are 13 residues in the CDR3. Germline V gene sequence: CDR1 SGHRS, CDR2 YFSETQ. Together with reference TRBV5-1 and TRBJ2-5, the CDR3 gives the full variable domain: KAGVTQTPRYLIKTRGQQVTLSCSPISGHRSVSWYQQTPGQGLQFLFEYFSETQRNKGNFPGRFSGRQFSNSRSEMNVSTLELGDSALYLCASSLGNGETQYFGPGTRLLVL.

The chain has TRBV6-5 and TRBJ2-1, with D hard to call. The CDR3 is 15 amino acids. Germline values: CDR1 MNHEY, CDR2 SVGAGI. V was shortened by 0 bases and J by 8 bases, with 14 bases between the two germline ends. The CDR3 protein is CASSYSILARDEQFF. The CDR3 DNA is TGTGCCAGCAGTTACTCGATCTTAGCTCGGGATGAGCAGTTCTTC.

In this sample, this clonotype turned up many times. The chain employs TRBV5-1 and TRBJ2-7; 7 bases map to TRBD1. Germline V CDR1 and CDR2: SGHRS, YFSETQ. The CDR3 has 14 residues. The J segment lost 2 bases and the V segment lost 0 bases, leaving 2 bases of the junction unmatched. CDR3 bases: TGCGCCAGCAGCTTGGGCGACAGGGCCTACGAGCAGTACTTC. This encodes CASSLGDRAYEQYF.

V gene TRBV3-1 combines with J gene TRBJ2-7, with unresolved D. CDR1 is LGHDT and CDR2 is YNNKEL in the germline V gene (reference sequence). The CDR3 contains 13 residues. The germline V and J ends were trimmed by 2 bases and 1 base, with 6 bases remaining between them. CDR3 in DNA: TGTGCCAGCAGCCAACTCAGATCCTACGAGCAGTACTTC. Protein sequence: CASSQLRSYEQYF.